These 21 T cell receptor beta chains were all obtained from the same sample, sequenced in a study of CD4+ T cells in melanoma. TCRdb's copy holds only in-frame clones and misses some; the assay was immunoSEQ multiplex PCR. The sample carries about 11,000 clones, roughly two thirds recorded once. The sequencing input was cells from a culture (not recorded whether cultured in vitro). These receptors all stem from a human donor with melanoma.

The chain couples TRBV13 to TRBJ1-2; 10 bases are shared with TRBD1. CDR1 PRHDT and CDR2 FYEKMQ come from the germline V gene (reference sequence). This CDR3 spans 17 amino acids. Losses at the gene ends were 4 bases for V and 5 bases for J; bases not matched to a gene: 13. The CDR3 here is CASSSDPTGGGWYGYTF. The CDR3 DNA follows: TGTGCCAGCAGCTCGGATCCGACAGGGGGCGGTTGGTATGGCTACACCTTC.

This clone has only a few counts. The chain uses TRBV7-2 and TRBJ1-6; perhaps TRBD1 as D (5 bases). The V gene's germline CDR1 is SGHTA and CDR2 FQGNSA. V gave up 2 bases and J gave up 10 bases, with 12 bases separating them. This CDR3 spans 14 amino acids. This chain's CDR3 is CASSLTGVGSPLHF. The CDR3 bases are TGTGCCAGCAGCTTAACGGGGGTAGGGTCACCCCTCCACTTT.

This chain uses TRBV5-3 with TRBJ2-4; D is unclear. TRBV5-3 is an open reading frame, and its role is uncertain. CDR3 size: 18 residues. Trimming took off 4 bases at V and 0 bases at J, with 20 bases between the two ends. CDR3 coding DNA: TGTGCCAGAAGCGGTGAGACCCCTCGAGACGCAGCCAAAAACATTCAGTACTTC. Protein product: CARSGETPRDAAKNIQYF.

The rearrangement links TRBV6-1 to TRBJ1-5; TRBD1 agrees at 9 bases. J lost 4 bases, V lost 7 bases, and 2 bases had no gene match. The CDR3 runs 13 residues. The germline V gene encodes CDR1 MNHNS and CDR2 SASEGT. This CDR3 reads CASTGQGNQPQHF. DNA of the CDR3: TGTGCCAGCACCGGACAGGGGAATCAGCCCCAGCATTTT.

The rearrangement links TRBV7-9 to TRBJ2-5; D ambiguous. V was shortened by 1 base and J by 4 bases, with 7 bases between the two germline ends. The CDR3 totals 13 residues. Germline V gives CDR1 SEHNR, CDR2 FQNEAQ (reference sequence). CDR3 sequence reads: CASSLEQTETQYF. The CDR3 nucleotides read TGTGCCAGCAGCTTAGAACAGACAGAGACCCAGTACTTC.

This chain uses TRBV13 with TRBJ1-3, with D unresolved. With 4 bases removed from V and 0 bases from J, the gap between germline ends came to 10 bases. The CDR3 covers 15 residues. Germline V gene sequence: CDR1 PRHDT, CDR2 FYEKMQ (reference sequence). The CDR3 DNA sequence: TGTGCCAGCAGCTCGGGGAAGATCTCTGGAAACACCATATATTTT. This codes for CASSSGKISGNTIYF. The entire variable domain, with the rest obtained from reference TRBV13 and TRBJ1-3, is as follows: AAGVIQSPRHLIKEKRETATLKCYPIPRHDTVYWYQQGPGQDPQFLISFYEKMQSDKGSIPDRFSAQQFSDYHSELNMSSLELGDSALYFCASSSGKISGNTIYFGEGSWLTVV.

V and J are TRBV5-5 and TRBJ2-7; no firm D call. Trimming left V 4 bases short and J 0 bases short, with 14 bases between. The germline CDR1 and CDR2 sequences are SGHKS and YYEKEE (reference sequence). The CDR3 spans 15 residues. The CDR3 bases are TGTGCCAGCAGCCCCGGGTTTTCCTACTCCTACGAGCAGTACTTC. This translates into CASSPGFSYSYEQYF. Looking up the rest from reference TRBV5-5 and TRBJ2-7 gives the full variable domain: DAGVTQSPTHLIKTRGQQVTLRCSPISGHKSVSWYQQVLGQGPQFIFQYYEKEERGRGNFPDRFSARQFPNYSSELNVNALLLGDSALYLCASSPGFSYSYEQYFGPGTRLTVT.

V gene TRBV6-6 combines with J gene TRBJ2-1; 9 bases fit TRBD1. The CDR3 sequence is 16 residues long. The junction had 10 bases not matched to a gene; V was cut back by 3 bases and J by 7 bases. Per the germline V gene, CDR1 is MNHNY and CDR2 is SVGAGI (reference sequence). The CDR3 DNA follows: TGTGCCAGCAGTTATTCGGGACAGGGAGGTCGGAATGAGCAGTTCTTC. This encodes CASSYSGQGGRNEQFF.

This clone has only a few counts. The gene calls are TRBV14 and TRBJ2-5; 7 bases line up with TRBD2. The CDR3 runs 15 residues. With 6 bases clipped from V and 0 bases from J, the junction kept 7 bases outside the gene matches. Germline-derived CDR1 and CDR2 are SGHDN and FVKESK. The CDR3 is CASSRGRGDQETQYF. CDR3 bases: TGTGCCAGCAGTCGGGGCCGGGGGGACCAAGAGACCCAGTACTTC.

This clone was counted a few times. The V and J genes are TRBV5-4 and TRBJ2-7, with 9 bases that match TRBD1. This CDR3 has 12 amino acids. The trim removed 7 bases at V and 6 bases at J, leaving 5 bases unmatched. The V gene's germline CDR1 is SGHNT and CDR2 YYREEE (reference sequence). CDR3: CASRGQGSEQYF. CDR3 nucleotide sequence: TGTGCCAGCCGTGGACAGGGGAGCGAGCAGTACTTC.

V and J are TRBV11-2 and TRBJ1-6, with D perhaps TRBD1 (5 bases). V dropped 1 base and J dropped 5 bases, with 9 bases sitting between them. CDR3 length: 15 residues. Germline CDR1 and CDR2: SGHAT and FQNNGV. The CDR3 nucleotides read TGTGCCAGCAGCTTAGTTCGGGGCAATAATTCACCCCTCCACTTT. Its protein is CASSLVRGNNSPLHF.

In its sample, this clone was seen a few times. The chain employs TRBV10-1 and TRBJ2-2, with unresolved D. Trimming took 8 bases from V and 4 from J, leaving 8 bases between them. The germline V gene has CDR1 WNHNN and CDR2 SYGVQD (reference sequence). CDR3 size: 12 residues. CDR3 in amino acids: CASGEITGELFF. The CDR3 DNA sequence: TGCGCCAGCGGGGAAATCACCGGGGAGCTGTTTTTT.

This clone appeared once. The chain has TRBV15 and TRBJ2-1; D gene uncertain. Trimming stripped 0 bases from V and 10 bases from J, with 13 bases between. The CDR3 extends over 14 amino acids. CDR1 and CDR2 from the germline V gene are LNHNV and YYDKDF (reference sequence). CDR3 sequence (DNA): TGTGCCACCAGCAGAGATACCCCTGCGCGGGAGCAGTTCTTC. Translating gives CATSRDTPAREQFF.

By sample fraction, this clone is medium-sized. V and J are TRBV11-2 and TRBJ1-1; D not resolved. Germline CDR1 is SGHAT and CDR2 is FQNNGV. Deletions cut 1 base from V and 1 base from J, with 13 bases between. The CDR3 extends over 16 amino acids. CDR3 bases: TGTGCCAGCAGCTTAGTGATGGGAATTAAGAACACTGAAGCTTTCTTT. Protein: CASSLVMGIKNTEAFF.

The gene calls are TRBV6-6 and TRBJ1-4; tentative D call: TRBD1 (6 bases). This CDR3 comprises 14 residues. Trimming removed 6 bases from V and 7 bases from J, with 15 bases in between. Germline CDR1 is MNHNY and CDR2 is SVGAGI (reference sequence). CDR3 in DNA: TGTGCCAGCAGAGACAGGCTACAGAGTGAAAAACTGTTTTTT. Translation: CASRDRLQSEKLFF.

This rearrangement joins TRBV6-1 to TRBJ1-1; unclear D gene. This CDR3 has 16 amino acids. Germline values: CDR1 MNHNS, CDR2 SASEGT. The V gene lost 0 bases and the J gene lost 4 bases, with 15 bases spanning the gap. The CDR3 DNA is TGTGCCAGCAGTGAAGCGTGGACTGCCTACGGCACTGAAGCTTTCTTT. Translating it yields CASSEAWTAYGTEAFF.

This chain joins TRBV29-1 and TRBJ1-1, with D possibly matching TRBD1 (5 bases). Between the trimmed V and J ends, which lost 0 bases and 1 base, there was a span of 9 bases. From germline, CDR1 is SQVTM and CDR2 ANQGSEA. The CDR3 extends over 14 amino acids. The CDR3 region is CSVEEDGGNTEAFF. The CDR3 coding sequence is TGCAGCGTTGAAGAAGATGGGGGGAACACTGAAGCTTTCTTT.

The gene calls are TRBV15 and TRBJ2-3; 8 bases match TRBD2. Germline V gives CDR1 LNHNV, CDR2 YYDKDF (reference sequence). Trimming removed 3 bases from V and 5 bases from J; junction bases left unmatched: 7. This CDR3 is built from 15 residues. The DNA for the CDR3 is TGTGCCACCAGCAGGCGACTAGCGAGAGGAGATACGCAGTATTTT. This codes for CATSRRLARGDTQYF.

The rearrangement joins TRBV7-9 to TRBJ2-7, with a possible D match to TRBD1 (5 bases). The CDR3 consists of 14 residues. With 1 base removed from V and 0 bases from J, the gap between germline ends came to 7 bases. Germline CDR1 reads SEHNR; CDR2 reads FQNEAQ (reference sequence). CDR3 sequence reads: CASSLEGDSYEQYF. The CDR3 region has the DNA TGTGCCAGCAGCTTAGAAGGGGACTCCTACGAGCAGTACTTC.

This clone appeared a single time. The V gene is TRBV5-4, the J gene TRBJ2-3; no definite D call. The germline V gene has CDR1 SGHNT and CDR2 YYREEE (reference sequence). This CDR3 spans 14 amino acids. The V and J ends lost 0 bases and 5 bases respectively, with 10 bases between them. Here the CDR3 DNA reads TGTGCCAGCAGCTTGGGACTTAGCCAAGATACGCAGTATTTT. Translation gives CASSLGLSQDTQYF.

This clone was counted only a few times. The J gene is TRBJ1-1, the V gene TRBV7-9, with 10 bases matching TRBD1. Germline CDR1 is SEHNR and CDR2 is FQNEAQ (reference sequence). CDR3 length equals 12 residues. Unmatched junction bases numbered 5, after V lost 5 bases and J lost 11 bases. The chain's CDR3 is CASSPSDRGAFF. DNA of the CDR3: TGTGCCAGCAGCCCCTCGGACAGGGGGGCTTTCTTT.